The clone carrying this T cell receptor (beta chain) was observed a few times. What it binds is not known. The data are from a study of T cell repertoires in cytomegalovirus infection. Overall study: Matching HLA type and CMV infection were both indicated by public TCR beta signatures.

TCRdb called the reads again in MiXCR, with one record for every CDR3 protein. The sample carries about 480,000 distinct CDR3 sequences, 30% to 40% recorded once. Germline assignment: CDR1 LNHDA and CDR2 SQIVND (reference sequence). The V gene lost 1 base and the J gene lost 13 bases, with 8 bases spanning the gap. This CDR3 has 11 amino acids. Findings and caveats of the study: It was HLA-C-restricted CMV-specific TCR beta clonotypes that dominated the response ex vivo.

The J gene is TRBJ2-1, the V gene TRBV19; D ambiguous. The sequences come from cultured PBMCs, collected from culture after CMV antigen stimulation. This sequence was found in a human donor in good health (CMV status not recorded). Some clones in this sample may be carry-over from other donors' samples. CDR3 protein: CASSIGVGQFF. CDR3 nucleotide sequence: TGTGCCAGTAGTATAGGGGTAGGACAGTTCTTC.